Below are 7 T cell receptor beta chains sequenced from a single sample in a study of OX40 agonist ivuxolimab in advanced cancers. Some clones are missing from TCRdb's copy, which holds only in-frame ones; the method was immunoSEQ multiplex PCR. The profile shows about 47,000 clones, around 84% of them singletons. Sequenced here: CD4+ or CD8+ T cells sorted from blood, sampled in a trial of the OX40 agonist ivuxolimab. The origin of the receptors is an adult with an advanced solid tumor such as melanoma, head and neck, liver or kidney cancer.

The chain employs TRBV7-3 and TRBJ2-1; TRBD2 might be the D (5 bases). CDR1 and CDR2 from the germline V gene are SGHTA and FQGTGA. The CDR3 contains 14 residues. The ends were cut back, 5 bases at V and 13 bases at J, with 21 bases in the middle. As DNA, the CDR3 is TGTGCCAGCAGCAACCCCCCCTCCGGACTCAGACAGTTCTTC. Protein product: CASSNPPSGLRQFF.

This clone was recorded a few times. The J gene is TRBJ2-2, the V gene TRBV4-3; D is ambiguous. Trimming removed 1 base at V and 0 bases at J, with 6 bases between. CDR3 size: 15 residues. The germline gives CDR1 LGHNA, CDR2 YSLEER. In nucleotides, the CDR3 is TGCGCCAGCAGCCAAGCCCTAACGAACACCGGGGAGCTGTTTTTT. The encoded protein is CASSQALTNTGELFF.

V gene TRBV28 combines with J gene TRBJ1-4, with D possibly being TRBD1 (6 bases). In germline, CDR1 is MDHEN, CDR2 SYDVKM. The ends were cut back, 7 bases at V and 6 bases at J, with 12 bases in the middle. The CDR3 contains 13 residues. CDR3 in DNA: TGTGCCAGCAAAGGGGGGGGGTATGAAAAACTGTTTTTT. Amino acids: CASKGGGYEKLFF.

The chain links TRBV7-6 to TRBJ2-5; no firm D call. V was clipped by 5 bases and J by 5 bases, with 21 bases between them. The CDR3 extends over 16 amino acids. Germline V gene lookup returns CDR1 SGHVS and CDR2 FNYEAQ. CDR3 in amino acids: CASSPDPSTPPETQYF. The DNA for the CDR3 is TGTGCCAGCAGCCCAGACCCCAGCACCCCCCCGGAGACCCAGTACTTC.

The rearrangement links TRBV6-1 to TRBJ1-6; possibly TRBD1 for D (6 bases). The V and J ends lost 2 bases and 7 bases respectively, with 9 bases between them. Germline CDR1 is MNHNS and CDR2 is SASEGT. CDR3 length: 14 amino acids. CDR3 region: CASSERTENSPLHF. The CDR3 nucleotides are TGTGCCAGCAGTGAACGGACAGAAAATTCACCCCTCCACTTT.

The genes are TRBV20-1 and TRBJ2-5; D uncertain. This CDR3 is 10 amino acids long. Trimming took off 2 bases at V and 6 bases at J, with 4 bases between the two ends. Looked up from germline, CDR1 is DFQATT and CDR2 is SNEGSKA (reference sequence). The CDR3 DNA is TGCAGTGCTAGACGGAAGACCCAGTACTTC. It codes for CSARRKTQYF.

The CDR3 sequence: CASSLAYGGSYNEQFF. The DNA of the CDR3 is TGTGCCAGCAGCTTAGCCTACGGGGGCTCCTACAATGAGCAGTTCTTC. J is TRBJ2-1 and V is TRBV7-8, with D perhaps matching TRBD2 (6 bases). CDR1 is SGHVS and CDR2 is FQNEAQ in the germline V gene. The CDR3 runs 16 residues. V shed 0 bases and J shed 0 bases, with 9 bases lying between them.